The 17 T cell receptor beta chains presented below share a single source sample, sequenced in a study of metastatic and nonmetastatic thyroid tumors. TCRdb called clones again from the PCR reads with MiXCR. Of roughly 12,000 clones in the sample, about 33% were seen once. Every patient was untreated before thyroid surgery. The sample consisted of tumor tissue. Receptors were obtained from a female donor with papillary thyroid cancer or a benign thyroid nodule (not recorded which). Some clones in this sample may be carry-over from other donors' samples.

This clone was counted a few times. V is TRBV27 and J is TRBJ2-7, with TRBD1 matching over 9 bases. Germline V gives CDR1 MNHEY, CDR2 SMNVEV (reference sequence). The CDR3 spans 14 residues. With 5 bases clipped from V and 0 bases from J, the junction kept 2 bases outside the gene matches. This chain's CDR3 is CASSDRGTSYEQYF. CDR3 nucleotide sequence: TGTGCCAGCAGTGACAGGGGGACCTCCTACGAGCAGTACTTC.

For this clone: Relative to the germline gene, one junction end is altered; a read error may explain this. The chain uses TRBV20-1 and TRBJ2-2, with 7 bases fitting TRBD2. The length of the CDR3 is 17 residues. Per germline, CDR1 DFQATT and CDR2 SNEGSKA (reference sequence). Here the CDR3 reads CSARGRAGVTNTGELFF. The DNA of the CDR3 is TGCAGTGCGAGAGGCCGGGCGGGAGTTACGAACACCGGGGAGCTGTTTTTT.

This clone has at least ten counts. J is TRBJ1-2 and V is TRBV5-8, with D tentatively TRBD1 (5 bases). The CDR3 sequence is 15 residues long. Trimming left V 4 bases short and J 4 bases short, with 17 bases between. Germline V CDR1 and CDR2: SGHTS, YDEGEE. CDR3 amino acids: CASSEAGMGAYGYTF. CDR3 DNA sequence: TGTGCCAGCAGCGAAGCAGGGATGGGTGCCTATGGCTACACCTTC.

This clone is labeled medium-sized (0.01 to 0.1%). The J gene is TRBJ1-4, the V gene TRBV20-1; D is undetermined. Trimming pared 6 bases from V and 5 bases from J, leaving 13 bases between. Germline-derived CDR1 and CDR2 are DFQATT and SNEGSKA (reference sequence). CDR3 length: 13 residues. CDR3: CSAPIGQNEKLFF. In DNA, the CDR3 is TGCAGTGCCCCCATCGGGCAGAATGAAAAACTGTTTTTT.

This clone appeared a few times. The chain links TRBV6-2 or TRBV6-3 to TRBJ1-2; D not certain. The V end lost 3 bases, the J end lost 2 bases, and 7 bases lay between the germline ends. This CDR3 is 13 amino acids long. The V gene's germline CDR1 is MNHEY and CDR2 SVGEGT. The CDR3 DNA follows: TGTGCCAGCAGTTATGGTTTCAACTATGGCTACACCTTC. This gives the protein CASSYGFNYGYTF.

This clone was detected a few times. This chain connects TRBV6-2 or TRBV6-3 to TRBJ1-6, with TRBD1 identical over 9 bases. Unmatched junction bases numbered 4, after V lost 6 bases and J lost 7 bases. Germline V gene data show CDR1 as MNHEY and CDR2 as SVGEGT. The CDR3 runs 14 residues. Here the CDR3 reads CASSRGQGNSPLHF. The CDR3 nucleotides are TGTGCCAGCAGCCGCGGACAGGGGAATTCACCCCTCCACTTT.

The genes are TRBV3-1 and TRBJ1-2; D is unclear. The V end was cut by 1 base, the J end by 0 bases, with 9 bases between. Germline CDR1 and CDR2: LGHDT and YNNKEL (reference sequence). The CDR3 consists of 15 residues. In DNA form, the CDR3 reads TGTGCCAGCAGCCAAGGGCGGTGGTCTAACTATGGCTACACCTTC. Protein sequence: CASSQGRWSNYGYTF.

This clone is classed as medium-sized. The V call is TRBV6-1, the J call TRBJ2-2, with D perhaps matching TRBD2 (6 bases). The CDR3 covers 15 residues. The V end was cut by 4 bases, the J end by 5 bases, with 14 bases between. Germline V gene data show CDR1 as MNHNS and CDR2 as SASEGT. CDR3 DNA sequence: TGTGCCAGCAGTGTAAACGCAGGGAGGACCGGGGAGCTGTTTTTT. The encoded protein is CASSVNAGRTGELFF.

CDR3 amino acids: CASGTSDGDEQFF. The CDR3 bases are TGTGCCAGCGGGACTAGCGATGGAGATGAGCAGTTCTTC. This chain connects TRBV12-3 or TRBV12-4 to TRBJ2-1; 10 nucleotides agree with TRBD2. After removal of 8 bases from V and 8 bases from J, the junction contained 6 bases not matched to a gene. CDR3 length: 13 amino acids.

The chain links TRBV4-1 to TRBJ2-2; TRBD2 aligns across 9 bases. V was pared by 4 bases and J by 5 bases, with 14 bases of the junction left unmatched. The CDR3 sequence is 18 residues long. Germline V lookup: CDR1 MGHRA, CDR2 YSYEKL. The chain's CDR3 is CASSLLAGVQTRTGELFF. In DNA form, the CDR3 reads TGCGCCAGCAGCCTTTTAGCGGGAGTACAAACAAGAACCGGGGAGCTGTTTTTT.

This clone is deemed medium-sized. The chain combines TRBV10-3 with TRBJ2-1, with D possibly TRBD1 on 5 matching bases. Germline lookup yields CDR1 ENHRY and CDR2 SYGVKD. V lost 6 bases, J lost 8 bases, and 11 bases lay in between. The CDR3 loop spans 12 amino acids. The CDR3 nucleotides read TGTGCCATCAGCCCCGAAGGGGATGAGCAGTTCTTC. Translating it yields CAISPEGDEQFF.

This clone was observed a few times. The chain uses TRBV6-5 and TRBJ2-1, with 9 bases aligning to TRBD2. This CDR3 spans 17 amino acids. Trimming at V came to 4 bases and at J to 1 base, leaving 8 bases not matched to a gene. Germline V gives CDR1 MNHEY, CDR2 SVGAGI. CDR3 region: CASSWNLAGRSYNEQFF. CDR3 sequence (DNA): TGTGCCAGCAGTTGGAATCTAGCGGGAAGGTCCTACAATGAGCAGTTCTTC.

The chain couples TRBV18 to TRBJ2-5, with D maybe TRBD2 (5 bases). Germline lookup yields CDR1 KGHSH and CDR2 LQKENI. V gave up 5 bases and J gave up 5 bases, with 18 bases separating them. The CDR3 contains 15 residues. The CDR3 here is CASSISLGIGETQYF. The DNA of the CDR3 is TGTGCCAGCTCAATCTCACTAGGGATTGGCGAGACCCAGTACTTC.

The genes are TRBV5-1 and TRBJ2-1; the D gene is possibly TRBD2 (5 bases). The CDR3 loop spans 14 amino acids. Trimming left V 2 bases short and J 1 base short, with 7 bases between. CDR1 and CDR2 (germline): SGHRS, YFSETQ. CDR3 residues: CASSLAASYNEQFF. The CDR3 DNA is TGCGCCAGCAGCTTAGCGGCTTCCTACAATGAGCAGTTCTTC.

The chain links TRBV5-4 to TRBJ1-1; weak D call: TRBD1 (6 bases). The CDR3 consists of 14 residues. Germline V gene lookup returns CDR1 SGHNT and CDR2 YYREEE (reference sequence). Deletions cut 4 bases from V and 1 base from J, with 11 bases between. The CDR3 loop reads CASSAMTGNTEAFF. In nucleotides, the CDR3 is TGTGCCAGCAGCGCTATGACAGGGAACACTGAAGCTTTCTTT.

The chain has TRBV15 and TRBJ2-7; D not resolved. Trimming took off 0 bases at V and 1 base at J, with 19 bases between the two ends. The CDR3 length is 18 residues. The germline gives CDR1 LNHNV, CDR2 YYDKDF (reference sequence). Here the CDR3 reads CATSREQLGYALSYEQYF. CDR3 coding DNA: TGTGCCACCAGCAGAGAGCAATTGGGTTACGCTCTTTCCTACGAGCAGTACTTC.

The sample holds a few counts of this clone. The rearrangement joins TRBV27 to TRBJ2-7; perhaps TRBD2 as D (5 bases). V shed 5 bases and J shed 12 bases, with 20 bases lying between them. The CDR3 runs 13 residues. Germline CDR1 reads MNHEY; CDR2 reads SMNVEV (reference sequence). CDR3 in DNA: TGTGCCAGCAGTCCCCATCTCTCTAGCTTGGGGTACTTC. As protein: CASSPHLSSLGYF.